These T cell receptor beta chains were read from a single sample in a study of metastatic and nonmetastatic thyroid tumors. TCRdb re-called the PCR reads with MiXCR. The sample contains 9,500 to 14,000 clones, about 27% of which appear only once. Specimen: adjacent normal tissue. The receptors derive from a male donor with papillary thyroid cancer or a benign thyroid nodule (not recorded which). Some clones in this sample may be carry-over from other donors' samples. Each CDR3 is given with its conserved first and last residue. D genes are given only for firm matches. Not every row has a clone size; where given, it reads once, few, many or a size class.

CDR3 | DNA | J | V | size | D | length
CASGTPMDTSSNQPQHF | TGTGCCAGCGGAACTCCTATGGACACCTCTAGCAATCAGCCCCAGCATTTT | TRBJ1-5 | TRBV24-1 | . | . | 17
CASSYSIGSLVTGELFF | TGTGCCAGCAGTTACTCGATCGGTTCCCTCGTCACCGGGGAGCTGTTTTTT | TRBJ2-2 | TRBV6-5 | many | . | 17
CASSPGLAGSEQYF | TGTGCCAGCAGCCCGGGACTAGCGGGCAGTGAGCAGTACTTC | TRBJ2-7 | TRBV3-1 | . | TRBD2 | 14
CASSLFGTGGFGELFF | TGTGCCAGCAGTTTATTCGGGACAGGGGGATTCGGGGAGCTGTTTTTT | TRBJ2-2 | TRBV27 | . | TRBD1 | 16
CASSFMYTEAFF | TGTGCCAGCAGCTTTATGTACACTGAAGCTTTCTTT | TRBJ1-1 | TRBV11-2 | few | . | 12
CARRSPPGGATNSYEQYF | TGTGCCAGGCGATCGCCACCCGGTGGTGCGACTAACTCCTACGAGCAGTACTTC | TRBJ2-7 | TRBV27 | few | . | 18
CASSLDPGRISYEQYF | TGTGCCAGCAGCTTAGATCCAGGCCGTATCTCCTACGAGCAGTACTTC | TRBJ2-7 | TRBV11-3 | . | . | 16
CASSPVTSYRETQYF | TGTGCTAGCAGCCCCGTTACTAGTTATCGAGAGACCCAGTACTTC | TRBJ2-5 | TRBV7-7 | many | . | 15
CASSLGQGAGREKLFF | TGCGCCAGCAGCTTAGGGCAGGGGGCAGGTCGTGAAAAACTGTTTTTT | TRBJ1-4 | TRBV5-1 | medium-sized | TRBD1 | 16
CASPRQSGNEQFF | TGTGCCAGCCCCCGACAGTCCGGGAATGAGCAGTTCTTC | TRBJ2-1 | TRBV2 | medium-sized | . | 13
CASSMGGAGELFF | TGTGCCAGTAGTATGGGGGGGGCCGGGGAGCTGTTTTTT | TRBJ2-2 | TRBV19 | medium-sized | TRBD2 | 13
CASSEGPSPGELFF | TGTGCCAGCAGTGAAGGTCCGTCACCCGGGGAGCTGTTTTTT | TRBJ2-2 | TRBV2 | . | . | 14
CSARDLGTGPYEQYF | TGCAGTGCTAGAGATCTGGGGACAGGGCCCTACGAGCAGTACTTC | TRBJ2-7 | TRBV20-1 | . | TRBD1 | 15
CASSLPSYEQYF | TGCGCCAGCAGCTTGCCTTCCTACGAGCAGTACTTC | TRBJ2-7 | TRBV5-1 | few | . | 12
CASKAQGGPNEKLFF | TGTGCCAGCAAAGCTCAGGGAGGGCCTAATGAAAAACTGTTTTTT | TRBJ1-4 | TRBV6-1 | medium-sized | . | 15
CASSNPPQGTGELFF | TGTGCCAGCAGCAACCCGCCCCAGGGTACCGGGGAGCTGTTTTTT | TRBJ2-2 | TRBV11-1 | once | . | 15
CASSTGQYDNEQFF | TGTGCCAGCAGCACGGGACAGTATGACAATGAGCAGTTCTTC | TRBJ2-1 | TRBV7-3 | . | TRBD1 | 14
CSALGGFDTEAFF | TGCAGTGCTCTGGGGGGGTTCGACACTGAAGCTTTCTTT | TRBJ1-1 | TRBV20-1 | . | . | 13